The TCR beta chain described here comes from a study of naive and memory T cell subsets. Findings and limits, study-wide: Clonotypes here are unpaired alpha or beta chain sequences.

Both TRBC1 and TRBC2 were covered by a beta constant-region primer of two equimolar oligonucleotides. Each CDR3 protein gets one entry after TCRdb re-called the UMI-ligation and nested PCR reads with MiXCR. Of around 23,000 distinct CDR3 sequences in the sample, more than 9.5% are singletons; the top ten hold roughly 18%. The V gene lost 5 bases and the J gene lost 3 bases, with 9 bases spanning the gap. This CDR3 has 13 residues. CDR1 SGHNT and CDR2 YENEEA come from the germline V gene. Of note for this clonotype: What it binds is unknown.

From the second PCR step, alpha and beta chains were amplified apart. The sequence derives from a human donor in good health. The rearrangement joins TRBV11-3 to TRBJ2-3, with D maybe TRBD1 (6 bases). The sequenced sample was central memory CD8+ T cells from blood. Written as DNA, the CDR3 is TGTGCCAGCAGCCGTGGGACAACAGATACGCAGTATTTT. Its translation: CASSRGTTDTQYF.